These 31 T cell receptor beta chains were sequenced from one sample in a study of T cell repertoires in cytomegalovirus infection. These receptors have no identified antigens. TCRdb analysed the reads with MiXCR anew, one entry per CDR3 protein. Here the sample spans about 920,000 distinct CDR3 sequences, around a third being singletons. This specimen was cultured CD8+ T cells from PBMCs, taken from culture after CMV antigen stimulation. The receptors originated from a human donor in good health (CMV status not recorded). Some clones in this sample may be carry-over from other donors' samples.

This chain uses TRBV29-1 with TRBJ1-2; D not certain. CDR3 length: 18 residues. Trimming left V 0 bases short and J 0 bases short, with 20 bases between. Per germline, CDR1 SQVTM and CDR2 ANQGSEA. Written as DNA, the CDR3 is TGCAGCGTTGAAGATGAGGGCGCGATAAGTTGGTCTAACTATGGCTACACCTTC. This codes for CSVEDEGAISWSNYGYTF.

This clonotype was detected a few times. V usage is TRBV27 and J usage is TRBJ2-7; 7 bases are a match to TRBD2. J was trimmed by 0 bases and V by 2 bases; bases with no gene match: 7. Germline lookup yields CDR1 MNHEY and CDR2 SMNVEV (reference sequence). CDR3 size: 16 residues. The CDR3 coding sequence is TGTGCCAGCAGTTTAGGTCGGGGGGTTAGCTCCTACGAGCAGTACGTC. Its translation: CASSLGRGVSSYEQYV.

The genes are TRBV2 and TRBJ2-6, with D possibly being TRBD1 or TRBD2 (5 bases each). This CDR3 contains 15 residues. V was trimmed by 4 bases and J by 4 bases, leaving 11 bases between them. The germline V gene encodes CDR1 SNHLY and CDR2 FYNNEI. Here the CDR3 DNA reads TGTGCCAGCAGTGTTAGTGGGACCGGGGCCAACGTCCTGACTTTC. This translates into CASSVSGTGANVLTF. Using reference TRBV2 and TRBJ2-6 for the parts outside the CDR3, the full variable domain is EPEVTQTPSHQVTQMGQEVILRCVPISNHLYFYWYRQILGQKVEFLVSFYNNEISEKSEIFDDQFSVERPDGSNFTLKIRSTKLEDSAMYFCASSVSGTGANVLTFGAGSRLTVL.

This clonotype was picked up a small number of times. The J gene is TRBJ2-5, the V gene TRBV12-3 or TRBV12-4, with D unresolved. The CDR3 is 17 amino acids. The germline V and J ends were trimmed by 3 bases and 3 bases, with 20 bases remaining between them. The CDR3 DNA reads TGTGCCAGCAGTTTCAGACGACTTTATACTGAAGAAGAGACCCAGTACTTC. The encoded protein is CASSFRRLYTEEETQYF.

The chain is built from TRBV5-1 and TRBJ1-1; 7 bases line up with TRBD1. V shed 5 bases, J shed 4 bases, and the junction held 14 bases outside the gene matches. The CDR3 extends over 16 amino acids. The germline V gene has CDR1 SGHRS and CDR2 YFSETQ. CDR3: CASSLKYRGCRTEAFF. In nucleotides, the CDR3 is TGCGCCAGCAGTTTAAAATACAGGGGCTGTCGCACTGAAGCTTTCTTT.

This clonotype was counted only a few times. The chain links TRBV27 to TRBJ2-1; no definite D call. This CDR3 is 13 amino acids long. V lost 5 bases, J lost 0 bases, and 5 bases lay in between. Germline V lookup: CDR1 MNHEY, CDR2 SMNVEV (reference sequence). The DNA for the CDR3 is TGTGCCAGCAGTGACAACTCCTACAATGAGCAGTTCTTC. Translating it yields CASSDNSYNEQFF.

The chain has TRBV4-3 and TRBJ2-1, with D uncertain. The CDR3 length is 13 residues. The germline V and J ends were trimmed by 2 bases and 7 bases, with 9 bases remaining between them. Germline CDR1 LGHNA, CDR2 YSLEER. CDR3 in DNA: TGCGCCAGCAGCCAAAACTACGGGAATGAGCAGTTCTTC. It encodes CASSQNYGNEQFF.

This chain joins TRBV7-6 and TRBJ1-6; possibly TRBD1 for D (5 bases). The CDR3 is 15 amino acids. Germline V gene lookup returns CDR1 SGHVS and CDR2 FNYEAQ. With 5 bases removed from V and 9 bases from J, the gap between germline ends came to 17 bases. CDR3 in amino acids: CASSDRPAGVSPLHF. The CDR3 nucleotides read TGTGCCAGCAGCGACAGACCCGCGGGGGTTTCACCCCTCCACTTT.

This clonotype was picked up many times. The chain uses TRBV7-6 and TRBJ1-5; D may be TRBD1 (5 bases). V was trimmed by 6 bases and J by 7 bases, leaving 16 bases between them. CDR3 size: 14 residues. Germline loops: CDR1 SGHVS, CDR2 FNYEAQ. For the CDR3, the DNA is TGTGCCAGCAGTTACGGCCCAGAGGGGCAGCCCCAGCATTTT. This gives the protein CASSYGPEGQPQHF.

This clonotype was picked up a small number of times. V usage is TRBV7-9 and J usage is TRBJ1-2; the D gene is possibly TRBD1 (5 bases). Germline V gives CDR1 SEHNR, CDR2 FQNEAQ (reference sequence). Trimming left V 3 bases short and J 0 bases short, with 17 bases between. This CDR3 is built from 17 residues. CDR3 residues: CASSFEGRGETNYGYTF. CDR3 sequence (DNA): TGTGCCAGCAGCTTCGAGGGTAGAGGGGAAACTAACTATGGCTACACCTTC.

The rearrangement links TRBV6-6 to TRBJ2-3; 14 positions agree with TRBD2. The J segment lost 2 bases and the V segment lost 1 base, leaving 14 bases of the junction unmatched. Germline-derived CDR1 and CDR2 are MNHNY and SVGAGI (reference sequence). The CDR3 has 21 residues. DNA of the CDR3: TGTGCCAGCAGTTACTTTGGACTAGCGGGGGGAACGGCAAAATACACAGATACGCAGTATTTT. Its protein is CASSYFGLAGGTAKYTDTQYF.

This chain uses TRBV4-1 with TRBJ1-4, with TRBD1 as a possible D gene (5 bases). CDR1 MGHRA and CDR2 YSYEKL come from the germline V gene. V shed 2 bases and J shed 2 bases, with 21 bases lying between them. This CDR3 spans 19 amino acids. CDR3 sequence: CASSQSPPGPRGTNEKLFF. For the CDR3, the DNA is TGCGCCAGCAGCCAATCTCCCCCGGGACCAAGGGGCACTAATGAAAAACTGTTTTTT.

This rearrangement joins TRBV28 to TRBJ2-7; D is unclear. Looked up from germline, CDR1 is MDHEN and CDR2 is SYDVKM. CDR3 length equals 13 residues. Trimming left V 5 bases short and J 4 bases short, with 12 bases between. CDR3 loop: CASSLRPHYEQYV. The DNA of the CDR3 is TGTGCCAGCAGTCTCCGGCCCCATTACGAGCAGTACGTC.

The CDR3: CASSLELVLIRVNTEAFF. The CDR3 region has the DNA TGTGCCAGCAGCTTAGAATTAGTATTGATACGGGTCAACACTGAAGCTTTCTTT. V is TRBV7-8 and J is TRBJ1-1, with D unclear. The CDR3 covers 18 residues. Trimming left V 1 base short and J 2 bases short, with 20 bases between. Germline V gene sequence: CDR1 SGHVS, CDR2 FQNEAQ.

This chain connects TRBV4-1 to TRBJ2-7; maybe TRBD1 (7 bases). The CDR3 loop spans 15 amino acids. Trimming removed 0 bases from V and 7 bases from J, with 16 bases in between. The germline gives CDR1 MGHRA, CDR2 YSYEKL. The CDR3 region has the DNA TGCGCCAGCAGCCAAGAGCCAGGGGGGACGGCTGAGCAGTACTTC. Its protein is CASSQEPGGTAEQYF.

This chain connects TRBV9 to TRBJ1-6, with 8 bases aligning to TRBD1. This CDR3 spans 14 amino acids. V was clipped by 3 bases and J by 9 bases; unmatched bases: 5. The germline CDR1 and CDR2 sequences are SGDLS and YYNGEE. The CDR3 DNA reads as TGTGCCAGCAGCGCGAGGGACAGGACTTCACCCCTCCACTTT. As protein: CASSARDRTSPLHF.

CDR3 coding DNA: TGTGCCAGCAGCTTAGCTTTCGGGGGTCGCACAGATACGCAGTATTTT. Translating it yields CASSLAFGGRTDTQYF. This rearrangement joins TRBV7-8 to TRBJ2-3; D may be TRBD2 (6 bases). CDR1 and CDR2 (germline): SGHVS, FQNEAQ. The germline V and J ends were trimmed by 0 bases and 1 base, with 11 bases remaining between them. The CDR3 consists of 16 residues.

This clonotype was detected only a few times. This chain joins TRBV7-9 and TRBJ2-7, with D unresolved. The CDR3 spans 13 residues. CDR1 is SEHNR and CDR2 is FQNEAQ in the germline V gene (reference sequence). The germline V and J ends were trimmed by 5 bases and 3 bases, with 11 bases remaining between them. The CDR3 nucleotides are TGTGCCAGCAGCGCCGGCGTAGTCTACGAGCAGTACTTC. Translated: CASSAGVVYEQYF.

The gene calls are TRBV11-1 and TRBJ2-5; 8 bases line up with TRBD1. In germline, CDR1 is SGHAT, CDR2 FQDESV (reference sequence). The CDR3 runs 14 residues. Unmatched junction bases numbered 6, after V lost 6 bases and J lost 3 bases. CDR3 loop: CASSFDRGEETQYF. DNA of the CDR3: TGTGCCAGCAGTTTTGACAGGGGCGAAGAGACCCAGTACTTC.

This clonotype appeared a single time. V gene TRBV19 combines with J gene TRBJ2-2, with D unclear. CDR1 and CDR2 from the germline V gene are LNHDA and SQIVND (reference sequence). The CDR3 runs to 18 residues. V was shortened by 3 bases and J by 0 bases, with 17 bases between the two germline ends. CDR3 DNA sequence: TGTGCCAGTAGTATCGGCGACACCCACGTACCGAACACCGGGGAGCTGTTTTTT. This sequence encodes CASSIGDTHVPNTGELFF. Full variable domain (missing parts from reference TRBV19 and TRBJ2-2): DGGITQSPKYLFRKEGQNVTLSCEQNLNHDAMYWYRQDPGQGLRLIYYSQIVNDFQKGDIAEGYSVSREKKESFPLTVTSAQKNPTAFYLCASSIGDTHVPNTGELFFGEGSRLTVL.

V gene TRBV11-1 combines with J gene TRBJ2-2, with D maybe TRBD2 (7 bases). The V end was cut by 6 bases, the J end by 4 bases, with 18 bases between. The CDR3 is made up of 16 amino acids. CDR1 and CDR2 (germline): SGHAT, FQDESV (reference sequence). The CDR3 is CASRSFAGAFTGELFF. The CDR3, as DNA: TGTGCCAGCAGATCCTTTGCGGGGGCCTTCACCGGGGAGCTGTTTTTT.

The V and J genes are TRBV15 and TRBJ2-7; no reliable D call. The germline V and J ends were trimmed by 0 bases and 3 bases, with 15 bases remaining between them. This CDR3 is built from 16 residues. Germline V gene sequence: CDR1 LNHNV, CDR2 YYDKDF (reference sequence). The CDR3 is CATSRDPRPPVYEQYF. The DNA for the CDR3 is TGTGCCACCAGCAGAGATCCCAGGCCACCCGTCTACGAGCAGTACTTC.

This chain links TRBV5-8 with TRBJ1-5; D gene unclear. Trimming removed 0 bases from V and 7 bases from J, with 14 bases in between. The CDR3 runs to 15 residues. Per the germline V gene, CDR1 is SGHTS and CDR2 is YDEGEE. Here the CDR3 DNA reads TGTGCCAGCAGCTTGGACCTGGGGTTGGGGCAGCCCCAGCATTTT. Its protein is CASSLDLGLGQPQHF.

This clonotype was seen a few times. The chain combines TRBV12-3 or TRBV12-4 with TRBJ2-2; TRBD2 might be the D (6 bases). Trimming pared 6 bases from V and 4 bases from J, leaving 21 bases between. The CDR3 has 17 residues. The CDR3 coding sequence is TGTGCCAGCAGGGCCCTTACGGGGGTTTCTCCCACCGGGGAGCTGTTTTTT. This codes for CASRALTGVSPTGELFF.

This chain connects TRBV7-3 to TRBJ1-1; 8 nucleotides match TRBD1. Germline CDR1 and CDR2: SGHTA and FQGTGA. Trimming took 4 bases from V and 0 from J; bases not matched to a gene: 10. This CDR3 region has 17 residues. CDR3 loop: CASSSWPGQEMNTEAFF. The CDR3 bases are TGTGCCAGCAGCTCATGGCCGGGACAGGAGATGAACACTGAAGCTTTCTTT.

Only a few counts were recorded for this clonotype. This chain joins TRBV6-5 and TRBJ1-1; TRBD1 matches 7 bases. Germline CDR1 reads MNHEY; CDR2 reads SVGAGI. This CDR3 has 13 residues. Unmatched junction bases numbered 11, after V lost 10 bases and J lost 6 bases. CDR3 nucleotide sequence: TGTGCCACTAACGGGAGGGGGCCGGCTGAAGCTTTCTTT. It yields the protein CATNGRGPAEAFF.

This clonotype appeared a few times. The chain joins TRBV6-2 or TRBV6-3 to TRBJ2-7; possible D gene TRBD1, 5 bases. CDR3 length equals 16 residues. V was trimmed by 2 bases and J by 3 bases, leaving 17 bases between them. Per the germline V gene, CDR1 is MNHEY and CDR2 is SVGEGT. The CDR3, as DNA: TGTGCCAGCAGTTACGATCCAACTGGGGCCCACTACGAGCAGTACGTC. It is translated as CASSYDPTGAHYEQYV.

V gene TRBV20-1 combines with J gene TRBJ2-3, with 10 nucleotides matching TRBD2. V trimming: 7 bases; J trimming: 0 bases; junction bases outside the gene matches: 7. The CDR3 is 15 residues long. Per germline, CDR1 DFQATT and CDR2 SNEGSKA (reference sequence). The CDR3 region has the DNA TGCAGTGTCGAAAGCGGGGGGGAGAGCACAGATACGCAGTATTTT. Translated: CSVESGGESTDTQYF.

This clonotype was counted between two and nine times. The chain is built from TRBV7-9 and TRBJ2-7, with D possibly matching TRBD1 (6 bases). The CDR3 totals 19 residues. The V gene lost 0 bases and the J gene lost 4 bases, with 25 bases spanning the gap. Germline V gives CDR1 SEHNR, CDR2 FQNEAQ (reference sequence). CDR3 nucleotide sequence: TGTGCCAGCAGCTTAGCGCTATCCCACCGGACAGCCACGAGGTACGAGCAGTACTTC. Translation gives CASSLALSHRTATRYEQYF.

This clonotype was observed many times. The chain couples TRBV7-9 to TRBJ2-2, with D tentatively TRBD1 (6 bases). The CDR3 is 18 residues long. The V and J ends lost 5 bases and 0 bases respectively, with 19 bases between them. The germline V gene has CDR1 SEHNR and CDR2 FQNEAQ (reference sequence). This CDR3 is CASSPQHRETANTGELFF. The CDR3 DNA reads as TGTGCCAGCAGCCCCCAGCACAGGGAAACAGCGAACACCGGGGAGCTGTTTTTT.

This clonotype was counted at least ten times. The chain joins TRBV24-1 to TRBJ2-2; D call uncertain. Trimming took 9 bases from V and 5 from J, leaving 6 bases between them. This CDR3 region has 11 residues. CDR1 and CDR2 (germline): KGHDR, SFDVKD. This CDR3 is CATGYTGELFF. DNA of the CDR3: TGTGCCACCGGGTATACCGGGGAGCTGTTTTTT.